A selection of T cell receptor beta chains follows, all from one sample in a study of tumor and adjacent non-tumor tissue in lung cancer. MiXCR was run by TCRdb on the multiplex PCR reads, yielding one entry per CDR3 protein. The data hold approximately 120,000 distinct CDR3 sequences, with around 80% observed a single time. Sequencing used lung tumor tissue. These receptor sequences come from a woman aged 60 to 75 with non-small cell lung cancer. Each CDR3 is given with its conserved first and last residue. Each record gives: J gene, clone size, D gene, V gene, CDR3 length, CDR3 protein, CDR3 DNA. The D gene is left open where the match is weak. The size entry is marked missing in some rows and otherwise reads once, few, many or a size class.

TRBJ1-6 NA NA TRBV5-6 15 CASSVNRARNSPLHF TGTGCCAGCAGCGTCAACAGGGCGCGAAATTCACCCCTCCACTTT
TRBJ1-2 many NA TRBV6-6 16 CASSYSAGRDNYGYTF TGTGCCAGCAGTTACTCGGCAGGGAGGGATAACTATGGCTACACCTTC
TRBJ2-1 NA NA TRBV13 16 CASSPRDGRGMIEQFF TGTGCTAGCAGCCCCCGTGACGGGAGAGGTATGATTGAGCAGTTCTTC
TRBJ1-2 NA TRBD1 TRBV28 13 CASSLGQGEGYTF TGTGCCAGCAGTTTGGGGCAGGGGGAGGGCTACACCTTC
TRBJ2-3 NA NA TRBV11-2 15 CASSATATATDTQYF TGTGCCAGCAGCGCCACAGCTACGGCCACAGATACGCAGTATTTT
TRBJ1-3 many TRBD1 TRBV6-5 17 CASSYADRGYTGNTIYF TGTGCCAGCAGTTATGCGGACAGGGGGTATACAGGAAACACCATATATTTT
TRBJ2-1 once TRBD1 TRBV11-2 14 CANTLGTVVLSKFF TGTGCCAACACCTTAGGGACAGTGGTCTTAAGTAAGTTCTTC
TRBJ1-3 few TRBD1 TRBV11-2 14 CASSLDPGGNTIYF TGTGCCAGCAGCTTAGACCCAGGGGGGAACACCATATATTTT
TRBJ2-1 large NA TRBV20-1 12 CSALSNSGEQFF TGCAGTGCTCTTAGTAATAGTGGTGAGCAGTTCTTC
TRBJ1-2 NA NA TRBV4-1 17 CASSQGPNSELIYGYTF TGCGCCAGCAGCCAAGGCCCCAATTCAGAGTTAATTTATGGCTACACCTTC
TRBJ1-2 NA NA TRBV4-3 15 CASNQGRGSNYVYTF TGCGCCAGCAACCAAGGGCGGGGGTCTAACTATGTCTACACCTTC
TRBJ1-1 NA NA TRBV6-1 13 CATNLDGDTETFF TGTGCCACTAACCTGGACGGAGACACTGAAACTTTCTTT
TRBJ1-4 NA NA TRBV6-5 14 CTSSYDPVREKQFF TGTACCAGCAGTTACGATCCGGTCCGGGAAAAACAGTTTTTT
TRBJ1-6 many NA TRBV6-2/TRBV6-3 15 CASSWSAWGNSPLHF TGTGCCAGCAGTTGGTCCGCCTGGGGAAATTCACCCCTCCACTTT
TRBJ1-5 NA TRBD1 TRBV4-1 15 CASSQGTGRTQPHHF TGCGCCAGCAGCCAAGGGACAGGAAGGACCCAACCCCATCATTTT
TRBJ2-3 once NA TRBV11-2 13 CASSLETGNTQYF TGTGCCAGCAGCTTAGAAACAGGAAACACGCAGTATTTT
TRBJ2-7 NA NA TRBV6-5 15 CASSSKKGGDYEQYF TGTGCCAGCAGTAGCAAGAAAGGGGGAGACTACGAGCAGTACTTC
TRBJ2-3 many NA TRBV4-2 16 CASSQAGGEGTDTQYF TGTGCCAGCAGCCAAGCGGGCGGGGAGGGCACAGATACGCAGTATTTT
TRBJ2-7 NA TRBD1 TRBV4-3 16 CVSSQSLGQGVHEQYF TGTGTCAGCAGCCAGAGCCTTGGGCAGGGGGTCCACGAGCAGTACTTC
TRBJ2-1 few TRBD2 TRBV11-2 15 CASSLGTSSYNEQFF TGTGCCAGCAGCTTAGGGACTAGCTCCTACAATGAGCAGTTCTTC
TRBJ2-7 medium-sized TRBD1 TRBV12-3/TRBV12-4 15 CASRPPGQGSYEQYF TGTGCCAGCAGGCCACCCGGACAGGGCTCCTACGAGCAGTACTTC
TRBJ2-5 once TRBD1 TRBV11-2 13 CTSSFTRGETQYF TGTACCAGTAGCTTTACCAGGGGGGAGACCCAGTACTTC
TRBJ1-2 NA NA TRBV6-2/TRBV6-3 13 CATTDDRNYGYTF TGCGCCACCACGGATGACAGGAACTATGGCTACACCTTC
TRBJ1-5 NA NA TRBV20-1 15 CSAKTSGLINQTQHF TGCAGTGCTAAGACTTCGGGACTGATTAATCAGACCCAGCATTTT
TRBJ2-1 NA TRBD2 TRBV6-6 15 CASSLGGSSYNEQLF TGTGCCAGTAGCCTGGGGGGGAGCTCCTACAATGAGCAGCTCTTC
TRBJ2-3 NA TRBD2 TRBV5-1 17 CASSSELAGVGAHTQYF TGCGCCAGCAGCTCGGAACTAGCGGGAGTTGGAGCACATACGCAGTATTTT
TRBJ1-6 many NA TRBV5-4 14 CASSLTGPNSPLHF TGTGCCAGCAGCTTGACAGGGCCTAATTCACCCCTCCACTTT
TRBJ2-7 few NA TRBV20-1 14 CSASSQGLYNEQHF TGCAGTGCTAGTTCGCAGGGGCTTTACAACGAGCAGCACTTC
TRBJ2-1 few TRBD2 TRBV11-1 16 CASSQGISGIYNEQFF TGCGCCAGTAGCCAAGGGATTAGCGGGATTTACAATGAGCAGTTCTTC
TRBJ1-1 few NA TRBV7-3 13 CASSLSMNTEAFF TGTGCCAGCAGCTTAAGCATGAACACTGAAGCTTTCTTT
TRBJ2-3 NA TRBD1 TRBV11-2 14 CASSLNRGSGTQYF TGTGCCAGCAGCCTAAACAGGGGCTCGGGTACTCAGTATTTT
TRBJ1-1 NA NA TRBV11-1 13 CASSEDRNTEASF TGTGCCAGCAGCGAGGACCGCAACACTGAAGCTTCCTTT
TRBJ2-7 once TRBD1 TRBV12-3/TRBV12-4 15 CACRPPGQGSYDQYF TGTGCCTGCAGGCCACCCGGACAGGGCTCCTACGACCAGTACTTC
TRBJ2-7 NA NA TRBV7-9 12 CASSLVSYEQYF TGTGCCAGCAGCTTAGTCTCTTACGAGCAGTACTTC
TRBJ2-2 NA TRBD1 TRBV4-2 16 CPSSHGGQGGAGELFF TGTCCCAGCAGCCATGGCGGACAGGGGGGGGCCGGGGAGCTGTTTTTT
TRBJ2-2 NA NA TRBV11-1 17 CTSSPRLVGESAGELFF TGTACCAGCAGCCCGCGACTAGTGGGAGAATCCGCCGGGGAGCTGTTTTTT
TRBJ2-3 NA TRBD2 TRBV11-2 13 CASSRDYTDAQYF TGTGCCAGTAGCCGGGACTACACAGATGCGCAGTATTTT
TRBJ2-2 many NA TRBV20-1 13 CSARGGLSGELFF TGCAGTGCTAGGGGGGGGCTGTCCGGGGAGCTGTTTTTT
TRBJ2-3 many NA TRBV29-1 13 CSVAERLTDTQYF TGCAGCGTTGCGGAGCGACTCACAGATACGCAGTATTTT
TRBJ1-1 NA NA TRBV11-2 14 CASSLVGQNTGALF TGTGCCAGCAGCTTAGTCGGCCAGAACACTGGAGCTTTATTT
TRBJ1-1 many NA TRBV4-2 12 CASSQGSTEAFF TGTGCCAGCAGCCAAGGGAGCACTGAAGCTTTCTTT
TRBJ2-5 many NA TRBV6-2/TRBV6-3 11 CASRKSETQYF TGTGCCAGCAGAAAATCCGAGACCCAGTACTTC
TRBJ2-1 few TRBD2 TRBV28 11 CASSFRGGQFF TGTGCCAGCAGTTTCCGGGGGGGGCAGTTCTTC
TRBJ2-4 NA NA TRBV12-3/TRBV12-4 15 CDSSLRSGTKSIQYF TGTGACAGCAGTTTGCGGAGTGGTACCAAAAGCATTCAGTACTTC
TRBJ2-7 many NA TRBV6-5 14 CASSYRDGTLEQYF TGTGCCAGCAGTTACCGGGACGGAACCCTCGAGCAGTACTTC
TRBJ2-3 NA NA TRBV6-1 11 CAVSSTDTQFF TGTGCCGTCTCGAGCACAGATACGCAGTTTTTT
TRBJ1-6 many TRBD1 TRBV13 14 CASNGQGRNSPLHF TGTGCCAGCAATGGACAGGGGAGGAATTCACCCCTCCACTTT
TRBJ2-3 NA NA TRBV11-2 15 CVSSLGGPPLDTQYF TGTGTTAGCAGCTTAGGCGGACCGCCGCTGGATACGCAGTATTTT